This is a list of T cell receptor beta chains from one sample in a study of shared clonotypes between healthy human individuals. Clones were read by immunoSEQ multiplex PCR, and TCRdb kept only the in-frame ones, dropping some. The data contain around 2.1 million clones, 93% of them seen just once; the ten biggest clones take up under 2%. Sample: naive CD8+ T cells from PBMCs. These receptor sequences come from a man younger than 35 in good health. Some clones in this sample may be carry-over from other donors' samples. Each CDR3 is given with its conserved first and last residue. The D gene is left open where the match is weak. Not every row has a clone size; where given, it reads once, few, many or a size class.

j_gene,d_gene,v_gene,abundance,CDR3nt,CDR3aa
TRBJ2-7,NA,TRBV7-2,NA,TGTGCCAGCAGCCAAACGCCTGGCTACGAGCAGTACTTC,CASSQTPGYEQYF
TRBJ2-7,NA,TRBV5-1,NA,TGCGCCAGCAGCCCAGAGGACTCGCCCTTCTACGAGCAGTACTTC,CASSPEDSPFYEQYF
TRBJ2-1,NA,TRBV19,NA,TGTGCCAGTAGTCCCAGCTTGGGGAATGAGCAGTTCTTC,CASSPSLGNEQFF
TRBJ2-1,NA,TRBV2,NA,TGTGCCAGCAGTGGGGGAGGGGGCATGAAATACAATGAGCAGTTCTTC,CASSGGGGMKYNEQFF
TRBJ2-3,NA,TRBV5-1,NA,TGCGCCAGCAGCCCGGCGGTAGCTGATACTAGCACAGATACGCAGTATTTT,CASSPAVADTSTDTQYF
TRBJ2-4,NA,TRBV9,NA,TGTGCCAGCCGTGCTCAGGGTTCGGACATTCAGTACTTC,CASRAQGSDIQYF
TRBJ2-7,TRBD1,TRBV6-1,NA,TGTGCCAGCAGTCCGGGACAGGGGATTGTCTACGAGCAGTACTTC,CASSPGQGIVYEQYF
TRBJ1-1,NA,TRBV19,NA,TGTGCCAGTAGTATTGGAGTGAACACTGAAGCTTTCTTT,CASSIGVNTEAFF
TRBJ2-6,NA,TRBV28,NA,TGTGCCGGCAAGAGAAGCTCTGGGGCCAACGTCCTGACTTTC,CAGKRSSGANVLTF
TRBJ2-6,NA,TRBV27,NA,TGTGCCAGCAGTCCGCTGGACGGCTCTGGGGCCAACGTCCTGACTTTC,CASSPLDGSGANVLTF
TRBJ1-2,NA,TRBV13,NA,TGTGCCAGCAGCCCGGGGACGGTTGGCTACACCTTC,CASSPGTVGYTF
TRBJ1-1,TRBD1,TRBV6-6,NA,TGTGCCAGCAGCCGAGGGACAGCTACGATTGACACTGAAGCTTTCTTT,CASSRGTATIDTEAFF
TRBJ2-7,TRBD2,TRBV28,NA,TGTGCCAGCAGTCAACTGGGACTAGCGGCCTACGAGCAGTACTTC,CASSQLGLAAYEQYF
TRBJ1-2,TRBD1,TRBV5-5,NA,TGTGCCAGCAGCCCTGATGTCCCCTCTACAGGGGGCAATGGCTACACCTTC,CASSPDVPSTGGNGYTF
TRBJ1-1,NA,TRBV6-1,NA,TGTGCCAGCCCTCCGCGGTTAGCTAACACTGAAGCTTTCTTT,CASPPRLANTEAFF
TRBJ1-1,TRBD1,TRBV7-9,NA,TGTGCCAGCAGCGAACAGGGGGCGGATGAAGCTTTCTTT,CASSEQGADEAFF
TRBJ2-1,NA,TRBV18,NA,TGTGCCAGCTCACGGGGGGACAATGAGCAGTTCTTC,CASSRGDNEQFF
TRBJ1-4,NA,TRBV4-1,NA,TGCGCCAGCAGCCAGGACGGACAGAGCAGAAATGAAAAACTGTTTTTT,CASSQDGQSRNEKLFF
TRBJ2-7,NA,TRBV6-1,NA,TGTGCCAGCTTCAGGGGCTCCTACGAGCAGTACTTC,CASFRGSYEQYF
TRBJ1-2,NA,TRBV6-5,NA,TGTGCCAGCAGAATAGACACGGTATCGGATGGCTACACCTTC,CASRIDTVSDGYTF
TRBJ1-2,NA,TRBV30,NA,TGTGCCTGGAGTGCGGGGGACTATGGCTACACCTTC,CAWSAGDYGYTF
TRBJ2-7,TRBD2,TRBV7-2,NA,TGTGCCAGCAGCGCACCAGAGCGGGGGGACTACGAGCAGTACTTC,CASSAPERGDYEQYF
TRBJ2-3,TRBD1,TRBV7-9,NA,TGTGCCAGCAGCCTAAGGACAGGACGCACAGATACGCAGTATTTT,CASSLRTGRTDTQYF
TRBJ2-5,TRBD1,TRBV27,NA,TGTGCCAGCAGTTTACTGAGAGGACAGGGGATAGAGACCCAGTACTTC,CASSLLRGQGIETQYF
TRBJ2-7,NA,TRBV5-1,NA,TGCGCCAGCAGCTTCGGTCAGAACTACGAGCAGTACTTC,CASSFGQNYEQYF
TRBJ2-3,TRBD2,TRBV7-9,NA,TGTGCCAGCAGTCCCGGGACTAGCGGGAGGGCCCTGGATACGCAGTATTTT,CASSPGTSGRALDTQYF
TRBJ2-7,NA,TRBV27,few,TGTGCCAGCAGTTTAGGCGGAGAGCAGTACTTC,CASSLGGEQYF
TRBJ1-1,NA,TRBV9,few,TGTGCCAGCAGCGTAGTCCGGGGGGGCACTGAAGCTTTCTTT,CASSVVRGGTEAFF
TRBJ2-4,NA,TRBV5-1,NA,TGCGCCAGCAGCCCGATGGGGGGCGAGGTCAAAAACATTCAGTACTTC,CASSPMGGEVKNIQYF
TRBJ2-1,TRBD2,TRBV7-2,once,TGTGCCAGCAGCTTAGGCCTAGCGGGAGGGCCATACAATGAGCAGTTCTTC,CASSLGLAGGPYNEQFF
TRBJ1-1,NA,TRBV7-8,NA,TGTGCCAGCAGCTTAGCGGTACGCGGGAACACTGAAGCTTTCTTT,CASSLAVRGNTEAFF
TRBJ2-1,NA,TRBV7-8,NA,TGTGCCAGCAGAGAGGGACTCTCTACCTACAATGAGCAGTTCTTC,CASREGLSTYNEQFF
TRBJ1-1,NA,TRBV11-2,NA,TGTGCCAGCAGCTTTTATCAGTCAGAAACCATGAACACTGAAGCTTTCTTT,CASSFYQSETMNTEAFF
TRBJ2-3,NA,TRBV28,NA,TGTGCCAGCAGTTTAGGCTCGAACACAGATACGCAGTATTTT,CASSLGSNTDTQYF
TRBJ2-7,NA,TRBV27,NA,TGTGCCAGCAGTCCACAGGGTTTCGAGCAGTACTTC,CASSPQGFEQYF
TRBJ1-1,NA,TRBV19,NA,TGTGCCAGTAGTATAGGCCCAGTGACTGAAGCTTTCTTT,CASSIGPVTEAFF
TRBJ2-6,NA,TRBV2,NA,TGTGCCAGCAGAAACGTGGCGGGGGCCAACGTCCTGACTTTC,CASRNVAGANVLTF
TRBJ2-7,NA,TRBV6-6,NA,TGTGCCAGCACGGCGGACACCTACGAGCAGTACTTC,CASTADTYEQYF
TRBJ2-1,NA,TRBV4-3,NA,TGCGCCAGCAGCGATGGAAGCTCCTACAATGAGCAGTTCTTC,CASSDGSSYNEQFF
TRBJ2-5,NA,TRBV6-5,NA,TGTGCCAGCAGTTACTCGAGACAGACGCAAGAGACCCAGTACTTC,CASSYSRQTQETQYF
TRBJ2-2,NA,TRBV6-6,NA,TGTGCCAGCAGTTACTCCGACGCCAGTACCGGGGAGCTGTTTTTT,CASSYSDASTGELFF
TRBJ2-4,TRBD2,TRBV4-2,once,TGTGCCAGCAGCCAAGTCCTGCTAGCGGGAGACCCCCAGATGCTCATTCAGTACTTC,CASSQVLLAGDPQMLIQYF
TRBJ2-3,TRBD2,TRBV27,NA,TGTGCCAGCAGTCCCGGGACTAGCTTAAGCACAGATACGCAGTATTTT,CASSPGTSLSTDTQYF
TRBJ2-3,NA,TRBV4-1,NA,TGCGCCAGCAGCCGATCAAACGGAGATACGCAGTATTTT,CASSRSNGDTQYF
TRBJ1-1,NA,TRBV5-6,NA,TGTGCCAGCAGCTTATGGGCCTATGAAGCTTTCTTT,CASSLWAYEAFF
TRBJ2-3,NA,TRBV12-1,once,TGTGCCAGCAGCCCCAGACTAGCGGGCCTACAGCAGACCACAGATACGCAGTATTTT,CASSPRLAGLQQTTDTQYF
TRBJ2-1,TRBD2,TRBV29-1,NA,TGCAGCGTTGAATTGCGGGAGCCCAAAAGCTCCTACAATGAGCAGTTCTTC,CSVELREPKSSYNEQFF
TRBJ1-1,NA,TRBV9,NA,TGTGCCAGCAGCGCGGGACCCGGGAACACTGAAGCTTTCTTT,CASSAGPGNTEAFF
TRBJ2-7,TRBD2,TRBV4-3,NA,TGCGCCAGCAGCCAATCCACCCACCGGGGACTAGCGGGAACCTACGAGCAGTACTTC,CASSQSTHRGLAGTYEQYF
TRBJ2-7,NA,TRBV27,once,TGTGCCAGCAGTTTAGACCAGTCCTACGAGCAGTACTTC,CASSLDQSYEQYF
TRBJ2-7,TRBD1,TRBV29-1,NA,TGCAGCGTTGAAGGCGATGTCAGGGGGTACGAAAACGAGCAGTACTTC,CSVEGDVRGYENEQYF
TRBJ2-5,TRBD2,TRBV18,NA,TGTGCCAGCTCACCGTTGGGACTAGCGGGGTTTCAAGAGACCCAGTACTTC,CASSPLGLAGFQETQYF
TRBJ1-1,NA,TRBV27,NA,TGTGCCAGCAGTTTACGGGCAGGGAAAACTGAAGCTTTCTTT,CASSLRAGKTEAFF
TRBJ1-1,NA,TRBV29-1,NA,TGCAGCGTCGAAATCCTTAGGGGGGCGCTGAACACTGAAGCTTTCTTT,CSVEILRGALNTEAFF
TRBJ1-1,NA,TRBV28,once,TGTGCCAGCCGGACCCTCCCCCGCGTTGCGGGGGTGACTGAAGCTTTCTTT,CASRTLPRVAGVTEAFF